The clone carrying this TCR beta chain was seen at least ten times. TCRdb fed the RT-PCR reads into MiXCR, producing one record per CDR3 protein. The data hold 550,000 to 750,000 distinct CDR3 sequences, with 14% observed a single time. Deletions cut 0 bases from V and 7 bases from J, with 15 bases between. This CDR3 has 15 residues. CDR1 MNHEY and CDR2 SMNVEV come from the germline V gene (reference sequence). The rearrangement joins TRBV27 to TRBJ2-5; TRBD1 might be the D (6 bases). The clonotype was recovered from a female donor in good health, serving as a healthy control. Source material: memory CD4+ T cells from blood. CDR3 protein: CASSLSMAGVGTQYF. The DNA of the CDR3 is TGTGCCAGCAGTTTATCGATGGCAGGGGTTGGGACCCAGTACTTC.